There are many counts of the clone carrying this T cell receptor beta chain. No antigen is known for it. This entry belongs to a study of T cells after yellow fever vaccination. Study results and caveats: One caveat is that FACS-sorted repertoires could contain abundant clonotypes contaminating from the bulk population.

TCRdb reanalysed the 5' RACE reads using MiXCR and keeps one entry per CDR3 protein. The table lists 110,000 or so distinct CDR3 sequences, 7.2% of them singletons. This CDR3 spans 13 amino acids. V shed 2 bases and J shed 7 bases, with 12 bases lying between them. Germline values: CDR1 MNHNY, CDR2 SVGAGI (reference sequence). This material consisted of CD4+ T cells sorted from PBMCs, taken about 49 days after the first yellow fever vaccination. The J gene is TRBJ2-7, the V gene TRBV6-6; D perhaps matches TRBD2 (7 bases). The TCR was taken from a man between 18 and 29 years old who received the YFV17D yellow fever vaccine. The CDR3 spells CASSYGRGGEQYF. Written as DNA, the CDR3 is TGTGCCAGCAGTTACGGCAGGGGAGGGGAGCAGTACTTC.